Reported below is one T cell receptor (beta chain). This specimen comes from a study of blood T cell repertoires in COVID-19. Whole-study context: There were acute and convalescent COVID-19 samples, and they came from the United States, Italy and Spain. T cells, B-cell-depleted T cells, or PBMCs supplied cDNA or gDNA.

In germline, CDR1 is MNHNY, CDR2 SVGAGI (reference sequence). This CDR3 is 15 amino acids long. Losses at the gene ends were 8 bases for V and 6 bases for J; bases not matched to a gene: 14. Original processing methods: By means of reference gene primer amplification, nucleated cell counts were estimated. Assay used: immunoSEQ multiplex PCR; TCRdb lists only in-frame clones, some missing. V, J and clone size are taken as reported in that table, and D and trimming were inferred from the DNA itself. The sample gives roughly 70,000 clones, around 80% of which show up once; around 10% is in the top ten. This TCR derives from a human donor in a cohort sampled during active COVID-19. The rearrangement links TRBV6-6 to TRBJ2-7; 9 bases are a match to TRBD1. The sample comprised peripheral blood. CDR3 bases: TGTGCCAGCTGGAATTCCGGGACAGGGAACGTCGAGCAGTACTTC. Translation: CASWNSGTGNVEQYF.